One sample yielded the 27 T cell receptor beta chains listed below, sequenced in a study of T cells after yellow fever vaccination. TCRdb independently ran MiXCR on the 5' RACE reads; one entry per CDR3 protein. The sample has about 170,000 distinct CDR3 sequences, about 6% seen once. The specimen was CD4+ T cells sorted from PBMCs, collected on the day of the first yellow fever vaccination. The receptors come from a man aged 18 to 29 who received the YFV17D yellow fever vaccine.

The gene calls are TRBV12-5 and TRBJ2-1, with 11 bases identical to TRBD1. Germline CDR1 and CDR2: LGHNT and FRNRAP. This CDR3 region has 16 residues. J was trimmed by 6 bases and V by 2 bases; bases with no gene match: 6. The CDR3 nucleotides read TGTGCTAGTGGTTTGCGGACCGGGACAGGGGGCAATGAGCAGTTCTTC. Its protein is CASGLRTGTGGNEQFF.

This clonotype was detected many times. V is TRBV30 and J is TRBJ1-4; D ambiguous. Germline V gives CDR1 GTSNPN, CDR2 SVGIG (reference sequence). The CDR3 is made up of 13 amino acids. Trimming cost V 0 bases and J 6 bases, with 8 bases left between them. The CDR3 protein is CAWSVAEDEKLFF. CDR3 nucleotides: TGTGCCTGGAGTGTAGCGGAAGATGAAAAACTGTTTTTT.

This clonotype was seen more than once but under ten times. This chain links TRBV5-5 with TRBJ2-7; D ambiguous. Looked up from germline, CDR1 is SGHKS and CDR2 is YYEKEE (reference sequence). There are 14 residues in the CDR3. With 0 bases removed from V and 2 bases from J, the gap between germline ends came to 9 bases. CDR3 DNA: TGTGCCAGCAGCTTGGGTGGGTTCGCCTACGAGCAGTACGTC. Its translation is CASSLGGFAYEQYV.

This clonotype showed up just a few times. The CDR3 bases are TGTGCCAGCAGCTTAGATGGCGTTTACGACACAGATACGCAGTATTTT. It yields the protein CASSLDGVYDTDTQYF. The rearrangement links TRBV7-9 to TRBJ2-3; D gene ambiguous. Germline CDR1 and CDR2: SEHNR and FQNEAQ (reference sequence). V shed 1 base and J shed 2 bases, with 13 bases lying between them. This CDR3 is built from 16 residues.

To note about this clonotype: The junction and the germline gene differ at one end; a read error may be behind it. CDR3 region: CASSLAGADAQYF. The CDR3 bases are TGTGCCAGCAGCCTAGCGGGGGCAGATGCGCAGTATTTT. The chain joins TRBV7-2 to TRBJ2-3, with 10 bases that match TRBD2. The germline CDR1 and CDR2 sequences are SGHTA and FQGNSA. The CDR3 has 13 residues. Full variable domain (missing parts from reference TRBV7-2 and TRBJ2-3): GAGVSQSPSNKVTEKGKDVELRCDPISGHTALYWYRQSLGQGLEFLIYFQGNSAPDKSGLPSDRFSAERTGGSVSTLTIQRTQQEDSAVYLCASSLAGADAQYFGPGTRLTVL.

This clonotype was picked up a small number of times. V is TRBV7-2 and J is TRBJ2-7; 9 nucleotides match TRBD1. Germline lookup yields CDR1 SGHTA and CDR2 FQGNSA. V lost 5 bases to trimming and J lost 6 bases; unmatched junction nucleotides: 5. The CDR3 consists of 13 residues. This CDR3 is CASSPGTGLEQYV. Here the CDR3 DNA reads TGTGCCAGCAGCCCCGGGACAGGGCTCGAGCAGTACGTC.

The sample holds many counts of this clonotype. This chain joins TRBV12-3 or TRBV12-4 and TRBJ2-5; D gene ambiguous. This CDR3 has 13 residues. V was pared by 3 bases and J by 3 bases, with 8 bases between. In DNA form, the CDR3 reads TGTGCCAGCAGTTTTCATGGGGAAGAGACCCAGTACTTC. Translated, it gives CASSFHGEETQYF.

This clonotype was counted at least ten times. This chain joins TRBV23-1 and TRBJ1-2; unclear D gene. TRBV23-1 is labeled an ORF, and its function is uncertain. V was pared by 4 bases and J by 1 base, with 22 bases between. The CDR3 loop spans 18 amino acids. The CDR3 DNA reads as TGCGCCAGCAGTCCATTCAATGGAGGCCAGAACATTAACTATGGCTACACCTTC. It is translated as CASSPFNGGQNINYGYTF.

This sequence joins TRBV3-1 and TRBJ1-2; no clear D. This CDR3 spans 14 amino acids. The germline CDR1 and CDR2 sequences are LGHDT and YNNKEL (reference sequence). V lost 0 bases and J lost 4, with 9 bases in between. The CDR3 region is CASSQDPQSYGYTF. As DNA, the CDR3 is TGTGCCAGCAGCCAAGACCCACAGAGCTATGGCTACACCTTC.

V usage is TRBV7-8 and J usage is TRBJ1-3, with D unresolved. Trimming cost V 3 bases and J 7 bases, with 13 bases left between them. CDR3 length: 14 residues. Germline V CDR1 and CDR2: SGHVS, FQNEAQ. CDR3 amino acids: CASSFAPPWNTIYF. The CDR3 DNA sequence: TGTGCCAGCAGCTTTGCGCCCCCTTGGAACACCATATATTTT.

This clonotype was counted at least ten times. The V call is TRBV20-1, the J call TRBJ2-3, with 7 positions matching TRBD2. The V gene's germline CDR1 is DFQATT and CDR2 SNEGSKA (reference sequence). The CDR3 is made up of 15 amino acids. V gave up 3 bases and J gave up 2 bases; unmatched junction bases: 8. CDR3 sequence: CSASTAAGVTDTQYF. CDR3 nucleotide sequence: TGCAGTGCTAGTACCGCTGCGGGGGTCACAGATACGCAGTATTTT.

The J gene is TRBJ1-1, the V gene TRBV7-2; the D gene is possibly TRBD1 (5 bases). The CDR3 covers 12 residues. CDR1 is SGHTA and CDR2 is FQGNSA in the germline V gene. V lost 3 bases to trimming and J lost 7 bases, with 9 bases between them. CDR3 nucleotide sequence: TGTGCCAGCAGCTTGTCAGGGAATGAAGCTTTCTTT. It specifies CASSLSGNEAFF.

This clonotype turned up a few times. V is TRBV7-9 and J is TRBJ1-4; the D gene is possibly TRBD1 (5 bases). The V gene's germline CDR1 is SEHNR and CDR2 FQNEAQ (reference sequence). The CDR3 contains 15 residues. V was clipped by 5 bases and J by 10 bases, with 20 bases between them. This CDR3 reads CASSVAGTLYGKLFF. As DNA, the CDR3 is TGTGCCAGCAGCGTGGCTGGGACCCTGTATGGAAAACTGTTTTTT.

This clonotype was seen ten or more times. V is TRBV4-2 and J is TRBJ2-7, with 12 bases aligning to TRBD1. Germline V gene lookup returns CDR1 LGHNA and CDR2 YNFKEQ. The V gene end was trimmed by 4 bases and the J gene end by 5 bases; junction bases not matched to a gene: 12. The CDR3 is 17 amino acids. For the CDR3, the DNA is TGTGCCAGCAGCCCCGGGACAGGGGGCGCTTATATGGACGAGCAGTACTTC. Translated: CASSPGTGGAYMDEQYF.

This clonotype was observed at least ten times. The CDR3 nucleotides are TGTGCCAGCAGCCCCGCGCAGTTCTTC. Its translation is CASSPAQFF. This rearrangement joins TRBV7-9 to TRBJ2-1, with D hard to call. The germline V and J ends were trimmed by 5 bases and 12 bases, with 5 bases remaining between them. The CDR3 runs to 9 residues. Looked up from germline, CDR1 is SEHNR and CDR2 is FQNEAQ (reference sequence).

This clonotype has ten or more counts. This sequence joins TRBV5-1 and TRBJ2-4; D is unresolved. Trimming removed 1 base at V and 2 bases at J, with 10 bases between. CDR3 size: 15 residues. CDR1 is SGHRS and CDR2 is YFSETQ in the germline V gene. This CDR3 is CASSLSLTSKNIQYF. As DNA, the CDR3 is TGCGCCAGCAGCTTGAGTTTGACTTCCAAAAACATTCAGTACTTC.

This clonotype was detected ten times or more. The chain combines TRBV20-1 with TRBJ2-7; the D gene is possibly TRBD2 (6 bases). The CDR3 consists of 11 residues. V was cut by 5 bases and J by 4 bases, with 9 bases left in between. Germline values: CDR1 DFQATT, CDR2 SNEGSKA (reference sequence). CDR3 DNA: TGCAGTGCTTCGGGGGAGTACGAGCAGTACGTC. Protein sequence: CSASGEYEQYV.

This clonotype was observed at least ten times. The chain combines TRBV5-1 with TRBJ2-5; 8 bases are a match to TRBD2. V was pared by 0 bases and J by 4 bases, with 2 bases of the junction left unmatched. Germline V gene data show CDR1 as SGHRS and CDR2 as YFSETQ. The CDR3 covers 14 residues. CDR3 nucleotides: TGCGCCAGCAGCTTGGCTAGCGGGCTAGAGACCCAGTACTTC. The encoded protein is CASSLASGLETQYF.

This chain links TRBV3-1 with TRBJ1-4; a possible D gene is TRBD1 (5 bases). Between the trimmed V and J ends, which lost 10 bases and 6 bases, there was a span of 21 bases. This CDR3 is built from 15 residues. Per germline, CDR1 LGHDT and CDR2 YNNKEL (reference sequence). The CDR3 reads CATCLRGGGDEKLFF. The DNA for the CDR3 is TGTGCCACCTGCCTCCGCGGGGGTGGGGATGAAAAACTGTTTTTT.

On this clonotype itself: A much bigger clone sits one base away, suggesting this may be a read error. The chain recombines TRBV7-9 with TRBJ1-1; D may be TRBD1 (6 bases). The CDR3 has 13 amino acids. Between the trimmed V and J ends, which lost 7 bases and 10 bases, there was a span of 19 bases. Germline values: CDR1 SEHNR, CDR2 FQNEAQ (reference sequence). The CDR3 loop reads CASILQMGGGAFF. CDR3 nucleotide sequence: TGTGCCAGCATCTTGCAGATGGGAGGGGGAGCTTTCTTT. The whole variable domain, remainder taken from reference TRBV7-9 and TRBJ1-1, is DTGVSQNPRHKITKRGQNVTFRCDPISEHNRLYWYRQTLGQGPEFLTYFQNEAQLEKSRLLSDRFSAERPKGSFSTLEIQRTEQGDSAMYLCASILQMGGGAFFGQGTRLTVV.

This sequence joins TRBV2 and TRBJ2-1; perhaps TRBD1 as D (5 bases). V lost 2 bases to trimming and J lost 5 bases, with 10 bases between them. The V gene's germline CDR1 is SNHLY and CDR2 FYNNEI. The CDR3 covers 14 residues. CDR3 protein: CASSEIQGDNEQFF. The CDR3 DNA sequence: TGTGCCAGCAGTGAAATCCAGGGCGACAATGAGCAGTTCTTC.

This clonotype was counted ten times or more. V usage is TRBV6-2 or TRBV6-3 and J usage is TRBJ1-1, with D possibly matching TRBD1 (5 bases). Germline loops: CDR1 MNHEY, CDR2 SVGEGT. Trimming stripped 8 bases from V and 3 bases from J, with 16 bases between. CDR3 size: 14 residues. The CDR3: CASSWDGPDTEAFF. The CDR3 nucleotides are TGTGCCAGCTCTTGGGACGGGCCCGACACTGAAGCTTTCTTT.

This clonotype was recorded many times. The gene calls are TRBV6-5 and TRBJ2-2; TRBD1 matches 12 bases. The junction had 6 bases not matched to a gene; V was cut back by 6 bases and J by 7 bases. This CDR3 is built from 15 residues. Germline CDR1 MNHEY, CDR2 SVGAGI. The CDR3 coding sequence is TGTGCCAGCAGGGGGACAGGGGGCTTTATCGGGGAGCTGTTTTTT. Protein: CASRGTGGFIGELFF.

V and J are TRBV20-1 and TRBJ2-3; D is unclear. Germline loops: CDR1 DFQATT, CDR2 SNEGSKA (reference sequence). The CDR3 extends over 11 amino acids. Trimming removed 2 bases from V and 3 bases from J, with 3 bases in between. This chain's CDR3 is CSARTTDTQYF. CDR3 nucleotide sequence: TGCAGTGCTAGAACGACAGATACGCAGTATTTT.

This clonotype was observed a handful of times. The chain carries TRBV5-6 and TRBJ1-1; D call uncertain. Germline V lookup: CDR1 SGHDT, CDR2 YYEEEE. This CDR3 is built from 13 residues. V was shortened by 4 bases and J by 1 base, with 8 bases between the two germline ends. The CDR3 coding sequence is TGTGCCAGCAGCGGGAGCGGGAACACTGAAGCTTTCTTT. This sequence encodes CASSGSGNTEAFF.

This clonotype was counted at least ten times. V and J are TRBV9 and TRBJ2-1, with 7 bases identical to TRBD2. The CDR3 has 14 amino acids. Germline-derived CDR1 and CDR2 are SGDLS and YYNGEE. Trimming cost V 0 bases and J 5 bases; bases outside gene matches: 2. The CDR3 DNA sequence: TGTGCCAGCAGCGTAGATCTAGCGGACAATGAGCAGTTCTTC. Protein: CASSVDLADNEQFF.

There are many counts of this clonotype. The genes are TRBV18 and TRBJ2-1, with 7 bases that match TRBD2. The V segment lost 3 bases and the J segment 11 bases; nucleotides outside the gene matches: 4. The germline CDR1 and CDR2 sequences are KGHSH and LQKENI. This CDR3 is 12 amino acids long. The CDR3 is CASSPQGGQQFF. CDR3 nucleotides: TGTGCCAGCTCACCGCAGGGAGGGCAGCAGTTCTTC.